This T cell receptor beta chain was retrieved from a study of blood T cell repertoires in COVID-19. CDR1 and CDR2 (germline): SGHNT, YYREEE (reference sequence). Unmatched junction bases numbered 1, after V lost 2 bases and J lost 4 bases. This CDR3 is 13 amino acids long. In its sample, this clone was seen a few times. In the original analysis: Nucleated cell number was recorded as an estimate derived from reference gene primer amplification. The assay was immunoSEQ multiplex PCR, and TCRdb's table has in-frame clones only and misses some. Clone size and the V and J calls come from that table; the DNA yielded D and trimming. The sample contains 100,000 to 150,000 clones, more than 60% of which appear only once.

The chain carries TRBV5-4 and TRBJ1-2; 8 nucleotides agree with TRBD1. The TCR was taken from a woman aged 70-85 years with acute or convalescent COVID-19. Material: peripheral blood. The CDR3 DNA follows: TGTGCCAGCAGCTTAGACAGGGGCTATGGCTACACCTTC. Its protein product is CASSLDRGYGYTF.